A selection of T cell receptor beta chains follows, all from one sample in a study of cytomegalovirus exposure and HLA in healthy donors. Produced via immunoSEQ multiplex PCR; TCRdb's table is partial and in-frame only. The sample holds around 120,000 clones, about four fifths seen once. Sequencing was performed on PBMCs. These receptors originate from a woman between 35 and 50 years old in good health and CMV-seronegative. Both conserved end residues are part of each CDR3.

CDR3,V,length
CASSDSELETQYF,TRBV2,13
CASSLGQGKGTQYF,TRBV7-6,14
CASSPPAETQYF,TRBV18,12
CASSQSATTPLHF,TRBV4-1,13
CASSSAKGNSPLHF,TRBV5-1,14
CASSPPQQGIVYGYTF,TRBV28,16
CASSYPDTEAFF,TRBV6-6,12
CAAGDSYTDTQYF,TRBV28,13
CASRTLHGGGITDTQYF,TRBV27,17
CASSEGQGGQPQHF,TRBV18,14
CASSLGDRDSPLHF,TRBV13,14
CASSLGGLAESGEQYF,TRBV9,16
CASSRDRRGNTIYF,TRBV7-2,14
CSAGTGDTLRQYF,TRBV29-1,13
CASSLAGDRSYEQYF,TRBV5-1,15
CASSYGTGAGYTF,TRBV6-5,13
CASSLSLRGGDGYTF,TRBV7-9,15
CATSRPGLALNEQFF,TRBV15,15
CASSLAGQGAVGYTF,TRBV7-6,15
CASSHPTSGGNTGELFF,TRBV4-1,17
CASSQDTAYEQYF,TRBV4-1,13
CASSDWGDRGRDEQYF,TRBV5-1,16
CASSLGTGTNQPQHF,TRBV7-8,15
CASSWGTGRETQYF,TRBV11-1,14
CASTQFRGANQPQHF,TRBV28,15
CASSWGQGGNEQFF,TRBV6-6,14
CASDSGYEQYF,TRBV27,11
CASSLRGGAGNTIYF,TRBV27,15
CATSRGDRGYEQYF,TRBV15,14
CASNRGNEQFF,TRBV19,11
CASSPGGGGYGYTF,TRBV4-3,14
CASSDRTSSYEQYF,TRBV6-1,14
CASSQGEAYGYTF,TRBV6-6,13
CSVDKASGGHYEQYF,TRBV29-1,15
CASSLVGLAPPGEQFF,TRBV7-9,16
CASSLGGGTGKKGYEQYF,TRBV7-6,18
CASSYSAGLGTDTQYF,TRBV6-6,16
CASSRTGNEQYF,TRBV18,12
CASSFGQMNTEAFF,TRBV14,14
CSVVRAQGSTEAFF,TRBV29-1,14
CASSFSGGSYNEQFF,TRBV7-2,15
CSVGGQGPLSYNEQFF,TRBV29-1,16
CASSSLTGAPFTGELFF,TRBV5-4,17
CATSWSGENTGELFF,TRBV9,15
CASREGTGVTGANVLTF,TRBV11-2,17
CASSLGARGPNF,TRBV11-2,12
CASSLSRGGLDEQYF,TRBV5-4,15